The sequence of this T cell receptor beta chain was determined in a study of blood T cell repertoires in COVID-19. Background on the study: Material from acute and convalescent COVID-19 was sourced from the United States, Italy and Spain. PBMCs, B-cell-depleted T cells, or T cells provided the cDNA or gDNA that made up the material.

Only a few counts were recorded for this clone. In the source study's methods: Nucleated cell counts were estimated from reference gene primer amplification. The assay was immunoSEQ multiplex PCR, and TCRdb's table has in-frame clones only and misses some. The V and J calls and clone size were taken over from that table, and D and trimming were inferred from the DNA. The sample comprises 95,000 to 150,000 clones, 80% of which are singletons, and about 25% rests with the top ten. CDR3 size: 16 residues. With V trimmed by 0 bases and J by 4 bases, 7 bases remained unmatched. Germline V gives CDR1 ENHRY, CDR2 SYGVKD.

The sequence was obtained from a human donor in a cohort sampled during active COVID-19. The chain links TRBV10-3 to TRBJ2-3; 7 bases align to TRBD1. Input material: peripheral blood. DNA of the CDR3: TGTGCCATCAGTGAGTCGAAAGGGGGCAGGGCAGATACGCAGTATTTT. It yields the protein CAISESKGGRADTQYF.